The 5 T cell receptor beta chains listed next were all sequenced from one sample in a study of CD8+ T cells in alopecia areata. Sequencing used cDNA as its template, made by extracting RNA and reverse transcribing it. Sequencing was performed with immunoSEQ multiplex PCR; in TCRdb, only in-frame clones are kept and a portion is missing. This table has 100,000 to 130,000 clones, approximately 59% appearing once. The sequenced material came from CD8+ T cells sorted from blood. These receptors were collected from a human donor in good health.

CDR3 sequence: CASSDLYGYTF. In DNA, the CDR3 is TGTGCCAGCAGTGACCTCTATGGCTACACCTTC. The rearrangement joins TRBV2 to TRBJ1-2; D not resolved. The CDR3 has 11 residues. In germline, CDR1 is SNHLY, CDR2 FYNNEI. With 3 bases removed from V and 4 bases from J, the gap between germline ends came to 3 bases.

The chain uses TRBV10-3 and TRBJ2-2; 10 bases line up with TRBD2. V was clipped by 5 bases and J by 2 bases; unmatched bases: 5. The CDR3 is 16 residues long. The germline V gene encodes CDR1 ENHRY and CDR2 SYGVKD. The CDR3 region is CAISILAGPNTGELFF. The CDR3, as DNA: TGTGCCATCAGTATACTAGCGGGGCCTAACACCGGGGAGCTGTTTTTT.

The chain recombines TRBV18 with TRBJ2-1; 8 bases are a match to TRBD1. The CDR3 is made up of 15 amino acids. Germline CDR1 is KGHSH and CDR2 is LQKENI. Losses at the gene ends were 2 bases for V and 3 bases for J; bases not matched to a gene: 3. This chain's CDR3 is CASSPGTGVYNEQFF. As DNA, the CDR3 is TGTGCCAGCTCACCAGGGACAGGAGTCTACAATGAGCAGTTCTTC. The whole variable domain, filled in from reference TRBV18 and TRBJ2-1, reads NAGVMQNPRHLVRRRGQEARLRCSPMKGHSHVYWYRQLPEEGLKFMVYLQKENIIDESGMPKERFSAEFPKEGPSILRIQQVVRGDSAAYFCASSPGTGVYNEQFFGPGTRLTVL.

This chain joins TRBV7-9 and TRBJ1-5, with 8 positions matching TRBD1. V gave up 5 bases and J gave up 5 bases; unmatched junction bases: 11. CDR3 size: 16 residues. Germline V gives CDR1 SEHNR, CDR2 FQNEAQ (reference sequence). The CDR3 loop is CASSLRRTGSDQPQHF. DNA of the CDR3: TGTGCCAGCAGCCTAAGACGGACAGGGTCGGATCAGCCCCAGCATTTT.

The V call is TRBV18, the J call TRBJ1-2; unclear D gene. Germline V lookup: CDR1 KGHSH, CDR2 LQKENI. The CDR3 is 20 residues long. Trimming left V 0 bases short and J 4 bases short, with 27 bases between. DNA of the CDR3: TGTGCCAGCTCACCACCGTATTGGGCAGGCCCCCGACCTTATCTCTATGGCTACACCTTC. Its protein is CASSPPYWAGPRPYLYGYTF.